These T cell receptor beta chains were read from a single sample in a study of response to subunit inactivated influenza vaccine. MiXCR was run by TCRdb on the RT-PCR reads, yielding one entry per CDR3 protein. This sample yields over 800,000 distinct CDR3 sequences, of which approximately 22% are seen a single time; roughly 10% belongs to the top ten. The input for sequencing was PBMCs from blood, taken less than 6 days after vaccination. The receptors were sampled from a man aged 45-60 years who received an inactivated influenza vaccine. Both conserved end residues are part of each CDR3.

J gene | V gene | CDR3 protein
TRBJ2-5 | TRBV27 | CASSRAGGGLETQYF
TRBJ2-7 | TRBV5-1 | CASSPEGQYEQYF
TRBJ2-1 | TRBV10-3 | CAISEQLAGGVNEQFF
TRBJ2-1 | TRBV11-2 | CASSFRTGVGNEQFF
TRBJ2-1 | TRBV4-2 | CASSQDGGVSYNEQFF
TRBJ1-6 | TRBV10-3 | CAISGTGYNSPLHF
TRBJ2-5 | TRBV4-1 | CASSQGQAVQETQYF
TRBJ2-4 | TRBV15 | CATSNGQGVLAKNIQYF
TRBJ1-1 | TRBV7-9 | CASSLAGRGPNTEAFF
TRBJ1-4 | TRBV7-2 | CASSPRTGLWEKLFF
TRBJ2-1 | TRBV5-4 | CASSPRTGTGDNEQFF
TRBJ2-7 | TRBV7-2 | CASSLVPLVEQYF
TRBJ2-3 | TRBV4-1 | CASTPLAREGNTQYF
TRBJ1-1 | TRBV13 | CASSYGTVNTEAFF
TRBJ2-3 | TRBV4-2 | CASSQGSTKLWVDTQYF
TRBJ2-3 | TRBV2 | CASSIKRGTDTQYF
TRBJ1-3 | TRBV5-1 | CASSETGLGNTIYF
TRBJ1-2 | TRBV6-1 | CASSGQGGLNYGYTF
TRBJ2-6 | TRBV19 | CASKSRGSGANVLTF
TRBJ2-7 | TRBV6-2/TRBV6-3 | CASSYSLSASGPYEQYF
TRBJ1-1 | TRBV5-1 | CASSTGGTANTEAFF